The sequence of this TCR beta chain was determined in a study of shared clonotypes between healthy human individuals. The study, taken as a whole, reports: In contrast to clonotypes shared by all four donors, non-shared clonotypes had lower generation probabilities.

Note on this clone: Its antigen is unknown.

For every subset, genomic DNA was evenly distributed across several immunoSEQ plates. Clones were read by immunoSEQ multiplex PCR, and TCRdb kept only the in-frame ones, dropping some. This table has over 2,000,000 clones, about 93% appearing once. Naive-designated CD8 cells lacked CD45RO, were positively enriched for CCR7, and omitted terminally differentiated effector memory CD45RA+ cells. The donors, healthy adults who were HIV-negative, had experienced no recent acute infections or vaccinations. Everyone who donated was a Caucasian adult who lived in Nashville, Tennessee. Trimming removed 10 bases at V and 5 bases at J, with 21 bases between. The CDR3 extends over 15 amino acids. From germline, CDR1 is MNHEY and CDR2 SMNVEV (reference sequence).

The sequence was collected from a man in his late teens or twenties in good health. Some clones in this sample may be carry-over from other donors' samples. Input material: naive CD8+ T cells from PBMCs. This rearrangement joins TRBV27 to TRBJ2-1; D is ambiguous. This CDR3 reads CATSNQEYGDNEQFF. CDR3 nucleotides: TGTGCCACTTCCAATCAGGAGTACGGAGACAATGAGCAGTTCTTC.